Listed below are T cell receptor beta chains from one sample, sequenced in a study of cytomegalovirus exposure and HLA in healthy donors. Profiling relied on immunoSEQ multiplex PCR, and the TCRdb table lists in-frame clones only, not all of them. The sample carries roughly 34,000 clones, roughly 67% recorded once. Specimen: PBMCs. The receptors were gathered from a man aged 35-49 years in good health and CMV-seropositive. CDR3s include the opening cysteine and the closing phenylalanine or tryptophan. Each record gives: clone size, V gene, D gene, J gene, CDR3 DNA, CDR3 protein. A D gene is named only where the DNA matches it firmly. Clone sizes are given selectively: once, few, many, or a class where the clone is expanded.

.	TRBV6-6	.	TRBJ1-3	TGTGCCAGCTGGGAGGCGTCATCTGGAAACACCATATATTTT	CASWEASSGNTIYF
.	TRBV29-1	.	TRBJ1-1	TGCAGCGTTGGGCCTCGGGGGGGAACTGAAGCTTTCTTT	CSVGPRGGTEAFF
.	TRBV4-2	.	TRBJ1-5	TGTGCCAGCAGCCAAGAGAATGAGGGCGGAAGCAATCAGCCCCAGCATTTT	CASSQENEGGSNQPQHF
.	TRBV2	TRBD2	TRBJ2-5	TGTGCCAGCAGTGAAACGGGACTAGCGGGGGGTGGAGAGACCCAGTACTTC	CASSETGLAGGGETQYF
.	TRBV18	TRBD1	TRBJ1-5	TGTGCCAGCTCAAGGGACAGGGAAGGCAATCAGCCCCAGCATTTT	CASSRDREGNQPQHF
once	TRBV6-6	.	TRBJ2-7	TGTGCCAGCAGCCCGAGGCGGGACTCCTACGAGCAGTACTTC	CASSPRRDSYEQYF
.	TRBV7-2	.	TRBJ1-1	TGTGCCAGCAGCGGAGGTTACACTGAAGCTTTCTTT	CASSGGYTEAFF
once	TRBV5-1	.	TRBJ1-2	TGCGCCAGCAGCTTGGGGGGGGGCGCCGCGGGCTACACCTTC	CASSLGGGAAGYTF
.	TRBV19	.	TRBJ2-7	TGTGCCAGTAGTATAGATTGGACAGCCCACGAGCAGTACTTC	CASSIDWTAHEQYF
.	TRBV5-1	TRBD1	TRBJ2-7	TGCGCCAGCAGCCCGGCGACAGGGGCGAAATCCTACGAGCAGTACTTC	CASSPATGAKSYEQYF
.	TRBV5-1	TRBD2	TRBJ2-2	TGCGCCAGCAGCGCCGGGACTAGCGCGAACGGGGAGCTGTTTTTT	CASSAGTSANGELFF
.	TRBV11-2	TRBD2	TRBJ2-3	TGTGCCAGCAGCCGCTCAGCGGGGGTGGGAGATACGCAGTATTTT	CASSRSAGVGDTQYF
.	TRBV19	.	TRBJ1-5	TGTGCCAGTAGTCTCCAGAACAGCAATCAGCCCCAGCATTTT	CASSLQNSNQPQHF
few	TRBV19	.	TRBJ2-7	TGTGCCAGTAGTAGAGCCGGGACTGAAGCCTACGAGCAGTACTTC	CASSRAGTEAYEQYF
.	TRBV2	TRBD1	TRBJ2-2	TGTGCCAGCACCACCGGACAGGGGTACGGGGAGCTGTTTTTT	CASTTGQGYGELFF
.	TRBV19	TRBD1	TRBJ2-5	TGTGCCAGTAGTAGCCTACAGGGGGCTACGGCGACCCAGTACTTC	CASSSLQGATATQYF
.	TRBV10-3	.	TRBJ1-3	TGTGCCATCAGTGGCGGACAGTCGGAATCCACCATATATTTT	CAISGGQSESTIYF
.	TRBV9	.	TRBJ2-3	TGTGCCAGCAGCGAGGCCCCCAGCGGGTTTGATACGCAGTATTTT	CASSEAPSGFDTQYF
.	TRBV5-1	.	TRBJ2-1	TGCGCCAGCAGCTTGGAGGCGGGGCTTAGTTCCAATGAGCAGTTCTTC	CASSLEAGLSSNEQFF
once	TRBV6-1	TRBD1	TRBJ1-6	TGTGCCAGCAGCCGGGACAGGGACTATAATTCACCCCTCCACTTT	CASSRDRDYNSPLHF
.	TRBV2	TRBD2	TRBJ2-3	TGTGCCAGCAGTGTAACCGGGACTAGCAGCACAGATACGCAGTATTTT	CASSVTGTSSTDTQYF
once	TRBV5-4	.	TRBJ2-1	TGTGCCAGCAGCTCAATGGGGGGGACAAAAAATGAGCAGTTCTTC	CASSSMGGTKNEQFF
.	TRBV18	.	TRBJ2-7	TGTGCCAGCTCACCTGGGTTGGACAGGAGGGGGTACGAGCAGTACTTC	CASSPGLDRRGYEQYF
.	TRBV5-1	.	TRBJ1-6	TGCGCCAGCAGCTTGAGCGGATTAATGGACAATTCACCCCTCCACTTT	CASSLSGLMDNSPLHF
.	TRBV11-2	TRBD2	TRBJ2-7	TGTGCCAGCACCCTCGGGGGGGGGCCCCTCAAGCAGTACTTC	CASTLGGGPLKQYF
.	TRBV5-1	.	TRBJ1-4	TGCGCCAGCAGAAGTGACAGAGGAAGAAATGAAAAACTGTTTTTT	CASRSDRGRNEKLFF
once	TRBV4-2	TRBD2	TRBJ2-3	TGTGCCAGCAGCCAGGGAGCGGGGGGCACGACAGATACGCAGTATTTT	CASSQGAGGTTDTQYF
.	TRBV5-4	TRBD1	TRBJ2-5	TGTGCCAGCAGCTTGGGACCGACAGGGGGGGCACAAGAGACCCAGTACTTC	CASSLGPTGGAQETQYF
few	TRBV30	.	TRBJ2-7	TGTGCCTGGAGTGCAGGAACGGGGGGCGCCTACGAGCAGTACTTC	CAWSAGTGGAYEQYF
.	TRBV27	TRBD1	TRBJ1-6	TGTGCCAGCACTCCCCTAGGGACAGGTTCTTCACCCCTCCACTTT	CASTPLGTGSSPLHF
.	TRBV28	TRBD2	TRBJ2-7	TGTGCCAGCGACCTTCCCCTCGAGCGGGGTGTCTACGAGCAGTACTTC	CASDLPLERGVYEQYF
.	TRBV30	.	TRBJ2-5	TGTGCCTGGAGTACCGGCCCCCAAACAGGGAGACGGGAGACCCAGTACTTC	CAWSTGPQTGRRETQYF
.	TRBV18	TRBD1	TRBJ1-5	TGTGCCAGCTCACCGTTGGCAGGGGGCGACCAGCCCCAGCATTTT	CASSPLAGGDQPQHF
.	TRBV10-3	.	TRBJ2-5	TGTGCCATCGGTTCGGACGGGGATTGGGCCCAGTACTTC	CAIGSDGDWAQYF
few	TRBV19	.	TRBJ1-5	TGTGCCAGTAGTATGAGTCATAGCAATCAGCCCCAGCATTTT	CASSMSHSNQPQHF
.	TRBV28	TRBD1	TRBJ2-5	TGTGCCAGCAGTCTCACACGACAGGGGGCCGGGACCCAGTACTTC	CASSLTRQGAGTQYF
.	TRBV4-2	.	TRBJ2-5	TGTGCCAGCAGCCAAGTGGTGAGGCAAGAGACCCAGTACTTC	CASSQVVRQETQYF
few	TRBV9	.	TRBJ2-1	TGTGCCAGCAGCGTGGACATCCACAATGAGCAGTTCTTC	CASSVDIHNEQFF
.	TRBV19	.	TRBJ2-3	TGTGCCAGTAGTACTCAGGGAACAGATACGCAGTATTTT	CASSTQGTDTQYF
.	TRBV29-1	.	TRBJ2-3	TGCAGCCTGACAGTCCAGGCGGATACGCAGTATTTT	CSLTVQADTQYF
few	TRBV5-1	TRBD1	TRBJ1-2	TGCGCCAGCAGCTCGACAGGGCTTGCCTATGGCTACACCTTC	CASSSTGLAYGYTF
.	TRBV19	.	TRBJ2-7	TGTGCCAGTAGTAGGCAAATACCCTACGAGCAGTACTTC	CASSRQIPYEQYF
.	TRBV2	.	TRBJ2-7	TGTGCCGGCAGTGAAGCCCCCCGGGGTCAGTACGAGCAGTACTTC	CAGSEAPRGQYEQYF
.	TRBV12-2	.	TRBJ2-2	TGTGCAAGTCGCCCACCCCTAAACACCGGGGAGCTGTTTTTT	CASRPPLNTGELFF
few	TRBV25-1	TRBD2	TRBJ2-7	TGTGCCAGCAGGCCCCCGAGAGCGGGGGGCCGCGAGCAGTACTTC	CASRPPRAGGREQYF
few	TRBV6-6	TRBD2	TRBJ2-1	TGTGCCAGCAGTGATAAAGCGGGGGCCTACAATGAGCAGTTCTTC	CASSDKAGAYNEQFF
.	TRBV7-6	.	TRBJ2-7	TGTGCCAGCAGCACGCGGAGGGGGCAGTACGAGCAGTACTTC	CASSTRRGQYEQYF
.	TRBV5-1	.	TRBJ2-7	TGCGCCAGCAGCTTGGTACCCAACAACTACGAGCAGTACTTC	CASSLVPNNYEQYF